This is a list of T cell receptor beta chains from one sample in a study of shared clonotypes between healthy human individuals. The method was immunoSEQ multiplex PCR; TCRdb's version includes in-frame clones alone and lacks a portion of them. The sample lists roughly 1 million clones; approximately 78% were seen once. Sequencing input: memory CD4+ T cells from PBMCs. These receptors all stem from a man between 18 and 35 years old in good health. Some clones in this sample may be carry-over from other donors' samples. The CDR3 runs from the conserved cysteine through the conserved F or W. Fields, in order: D gene, J gene, V gene, clone size, CDR3 DNA, CDR3 protein. D genes are given only for firm matches. A row's size may be missing; if present it is once, few, many or a size class.

D gene: -
J gene: TRBJ1-4
V gene: TRBV19
clone size: -
CDR3 DNA: TGTGCCAGTAGTATTTCGCCAGGATCAAATGAAAAACTGTTTTTT
CDR3 protein: CASSISPGSNEKLFF

D gene: -
J gene: TRBJ1-5
V gene: TRBV11-2
clone size: -
CDR3 DNA: TGTGCCAGCAGCCCCACCCGGGGGGGCAATCAGCCCCAGCATTTT
CDR3 protein: CASSPTRGGNQPQHF

D gene: TRBD1
J gene: TRBJ1-2
V gene: TRBV6-1
clone size: -
CDR3 DNA: TGTGCCAGCAGTGAGAGAGGACAGGCAACATATGGCTACACCTTC
CDR3 protein: CASSERGQATYGYTF

D gene: -
J gene: TRBJ2-5
V gene: TRBV2
clone size: -
CDR3 DNA: TGTGCCAGTAGCTACCAAGAGACCCAGTACTTC
CDR3 protein: CASSYQETQYF

D gene: -
J gene: TRBJ2-7
V gene: TRBV12-2
clone size: few
CDR3 DNA: TGTGCAAGTCGCCAAGAAGGGGGAGGGATCTGTTTTTGCGAGCAGTACTTC
CDR3 protein: CASRQEGGGICFCEQYF

D gene: TRBD1
J gene: TRBJ1-2
V gene: TRBV28
clone size: once
CDR3 DNA: TGTGCCAGCAGTACCACCGGGACAGGGGGTGGCTACACCTTC
CDR3 protein: CASSTTGTGGGYTF

D gene: -
J gene: TRBJ1-1
V gene: TRBV6-5
clone size: -
CDR3 DNA: TGTGCCAGCAGACGCGGGGTGAACACTGAAGCTTTCTTT
CDR3 protein: CASRRGVNTEAFF

D gene: -
J gene: TRBJ2-2
V gene: TRBV10-3
clone size: once
CDR3 DNA: TGTGCCATCAGTAGCGTGGGGGGGGCCCACACCGGGGAGCTGTTTTTT
CDR3 protein: CAISSVGGAHTGELFF

D gene: -
J gene: TRBJ1-6
V gene: TRBV9
clone size: -
CDR3 DNA: TGTGCCAGCAGCGTAGACGGAGGGTATTCACCCCTCCACTTT
CDR3 protein: CASSVDGGYSPLHF

D gene: -
J gene: TRBJ2-7
V gene: TRBV6-5
clone size: -
CDR3 DNA: TGTGCCAGCAGTTACTCGAGCGGGTACCCCTACGAGCAGTACTTC
CDR3 protein: CASSYSSGYPYEQYF

D gene: TRBD1
J gene: TRBJ2-7
V gene: TRBV7-9
clone size: -
CDR3 DNA: TGTGCCAGCAGTCCCGACAGGGGATACTCCTACGAGCAGTACTTC
CDR3 protein: CASSPDRGYSYEQYF

D gene: -
J gene: TRBJ1-1
V gene: TRBV7-9
clone size: -
CDR3 DNA: TGTGCCAGCAGCTTAGGGGGAGGGTTAGCGGAAGCTTTCTTT
CDR3 protein: CASSLGGGLAEAFF

D gene: -
J gene: TRBJ1-3
V gene: TRBV5-1
clone size: -
CDR3 DNA: TGCGCCAGCAGCTTAACAATTGGGTCTGGAAACACCATATATTTT
CDR3 protein: CASSLTIGSGNTIYF

D gene: TRBD1
J gene: TRBJ1-2
V gene: TRBV2
clone size: -
CDR3 DNA: TGTGCCACCTCACGCCAGGGGGCGATCTATGGCTACACCTTC
CDR3 protein: CATSRQGAIYGYTF

D gene: TRBD2
J gene: TRBJ2-7
V gene: TRBV4-2
clone size: -
CDR3 DNA: TGTGCCAGCAGCAAAGAATTCGGTAATAGCGGGACCTACGAGCAGTACTTC
CDR3 protein: CASSKEFGNSGTYEQYF

D gene: -
J gene: TRBJ2-5
V gene: TRBV5-4
clone size: many
CDR3 DNA: TGTGCCAGCAGCTTGGCGGTCTTGGGCATGGCGGAGACCCAGTACTTC
CDR3 protein: CASSLAVLGMAETQYF

D gene: -
J gene: TRBJ2-3
V gene: TRBV5-1
clone size: -
CDR3 DNA: TGCGCCAGCAGCTTGTGGGGGAGAGATACGCAGTATTTT
CDR3 protein: CASSLWGRDTQYF

D gene: TRBD2
J gene: TRBJ2-1
V gene: TRBV11-2
clone size: -
CDR3 DNA: TGTGCCAGCAGCTTGGGGACTAGAGGGTTGAATGAGCAGTTCTTC
CDR3 protein: CASSLGTRGLNEQFF

D gene: -
J gene: TRBJ2-7
V gene: TRBV30
clone size: once
CDR3 DNA: TGTGCCTGGAGTGAGGATCAATACTACGAGCAGTACTTC
CDR3 protein: CAWSEDQYYEQYF

D gene: -
J gene: TRBJ1-2
V gene: TRBV28
clone size: -
CDR3 DNA: TGTGCCAGCAGTTTGCTCAGCGGAGCGGACTATGGCTACACCTTC
CDR3 protein: CASSLLSGADYGYTF

D gene: TRBD2
J gene: TRBJ2-7
V gene: TRBV5-5
clone size: -
CDR3 DNA: TGTGCCAGCAGCTTGGAGCTAGCGGGAGAAGGTAGAAGGGGCGAGCAGTACTTC
CDR3 protein: CASSLELAGEGRRGEQYF

D gene: TRBD1
J gene: TRBJ2-6
V gene: TRBV2
clone size: -
CDR3 DNA: TGTGCCAGCAGTGCCCCGGGACAGGGGGCTGGGGCCAACGTCCTGACTTTC
CDR3 protein: CASSAPGQGAGANVLTF

D gene: TRBD2
J gene: TRBJ2-1
V gene: TRBV5-1
clone size: -
CDR3 DNA: TGCGCCAGCTGCATACAAAGCGGGAGCTCCAATGAGCAGTTCTTC
CDR3 protein: CASCIQSGSSNEQFF

D gene: -
J gene: TRBJ2-3
V gene: TRBV2
clone size: -
CDR3 DNA: TGTGCCAGCAGTGTGGCAGGTGGGACAGATACGCAGTATTTT
CDR3 protein: CASSVAGGTDTQYF

D gene: TRBD1
J gene: TRBJ2-1
V gene: TRBV7-3
clone size: -
CDR3 DNA: TGTGCCAGCAGCTTGGGACAGGGGTCATTCAATGAGCAGTTCTTC
CDR3 protein: CASSLGQGSFNEQFF

D gene: -
J gene: TRBJ2-2
V gene: TRBV2
clone size: once
CDR3 DNA: TGTGCTACCACTGGGACAAACACCGGGGAGCTGTTTTTT
CDR3 protein: CATTGTNTGELFF

D gene: -
J gene: TRBJ2-7
V gene: TRBV4-1
clone size: once
CDR3 DNA: TGCGCCAGCAGCCGCGGACGCGGTAACTCCTACGAGCAGTACTTC
CDR3 protein: CASSRGRGNSYEQYF

D gene: -
J gene: TRBJ1-1
V gene: TRBV29-1
clone size: few
CDR3 DNA: TGCAGCGTTGAAGGAGGGGCGGGTACTGAAGCTTTCTTT
CDR3 protein: CSVEGGAGTEAFF